Below are 2 T cell receptor beta chains sequenced from a single sample in a study of shared clonotypes between healthy human individuals. The table came from immunoSEQ multiplex PCR; TCRdb's copy has only in-frame clones and leaves some out. Found here are about 320,000 clones, roughly 84% of them singletons; the top ten hold 15% to 20%. Sequencing used memory CD8+ T cells sorted from blood. As for subset: CD45RO+ cells pooled with CCR7-negative TemRA cells. The origin of the receptors is a man aged 18 to 30 in good health.

This rearrangement joins TRBV4-1 to TRBJ2-7; 7 bases align to TRBD2. After removal of 6 bases from V and 0 bases from J, the junction contained 11 bases not matched to a gene. The length of the CDR3 is 16 residues. Germline assignment: CDR1 MGHRA and CDR2 YSYEKL. The CDR3 loop is CASSPSTSRDSYEQYF. The DNA of the CDR3 is TGCGCCAGCAGTCCCTCGACTAGCCGAGACTCCTACGAGCAGTACTTC.

This clone was seen a handful of times. This rearrangement joins TRBV9 to TRBJ1-1; D ambiguous. V was clipped by 2 bases and J by 3 bases, with 8 bases between them. Germline V gives CDR1 SGDLS, CDR2 YYNGEE. This CDR3 comprises 13 residues. The DNA for the CDR3 is TGTGCCAGCAGCGTCGGCGTGGACACTGAAGCTTTCTTT. It translates to CASSVGVDTEAFF.